This TCR beta chain is drawn from a study of post-analysis software for immune sequencing data. The study's findings and limits: Multiple sclerosis patients showed significantly lower normalized Chao1 diversity than controls did. A handful of TRBV segments occurring more often in patients than controls included TRBV5-6, TRBV5-1 and TRBV20-1. Under the F measure, samples that were prepared in one batch clustered strongly together.

Unmatched junction bases numbered 5, after V lost 3 bases and J lost 2 bases. CDR1 is DFQATT, CDR2 SNEGSKA, per germline (reference sequence). This CDR3 spans 14 amino acids. Comment on this clonotype: What it recognizes is unknown.

Incorporated into the TCR beta cDNA libraries were unique molecular identifiers, which served to reduce PCR and sequencing biases. TCRdb processed the PCR reads anew with MiXCR; each CDR3 protein has one entry. This sample has roughly 540,000 distinct CDR3 sequences, with roughly 34% found just once. Sequenced sample: blood. This receptor was obtained from a girl younger than 18 with multiple sclerosis. The V and J genes are TRBV20-1 and TRBJ1-2; TRBD1 matches 8 bases. The CDR3 loop reads CSARNRGLNYGYTF. The DNA of the CDR3 is TGCAGTGCTAGGAACAGGGGGTTGAACTATGGCTACACCTTC.